One and the same sample provided the 6 T cell receptor beta chains below, sequenced in a study of cytomegalovirus exposure and HLA in healthy donors. The repertoire was sequenced with immunoSEQ multiplex PCR; TCRdb's copy has only in-frame clones and lacks some. The sample lists 150,000 to 200,000 clones; roughly nine tenths were seen once. Material for sequencing was PBMCs. The receptor set was obtained from a woman in her twenties or thirties in good health and CMV-seronegative.

V gene TRBV5-1 combines with J gene TRBJ2-5; D is uncertain. Trimming cost V 0 bases and J 5 bases, with 14 bases left between them. The CDR3 is 15 amino acids. From germline, CDR1 is SGHRS and CDR2 YFSETQ. The CDR3: CASSLAGWVEETQYF. The CDR3 region has the DNA TGCGCCAGCAGCTTGGCGGGTTGGGTCGAGGAGACCCAGTACTTC.

The rearrangement links TRBV19 to TRBJ1-1; 7 nucleotides match TRBD1. After removal of 6 bases from V and 0 bases from J, the junction contained 10 bases not matched to a gene. The CDR3 has 16 amino acids. Germline V lookup: CDR1 LNHDA, CDR2 SQIVND (reference sequence). CDR3 sequence: CASSKSPGQMNTEAFF. Here the CDR3 DNA reads TGTGCCAGTAGCAAGAGTCCGGGACAGATGAACACTGAAGCTTTCTTT.

The chain carries TRBV4-2 and TRBJ1-3; D gene ambiguous. Germline V CDR1 and CDR2: LGHNA, YNFKEQ. CDR3 length: 14 amino acids. The germline V and J ends were trimmed by 2 bases and 8 bases, with 13 bases remaining between them. CDR3 sequence: CASSQLRNADTIYF. CDR3 DNA: TGTGCCAGCAGCCAACTCAGGAATGCGGACACCATATATTTT.

V gene TRBV27 combines with J gene TRBJ1-2; 7 nucleotides align to TRBD1. J gave up 4 bases and V 3 bases, and 8 bases lay outside the gene matches. The CDR3 runs to 15 residues. From germline, CDR1 is MNHEY and CDR2 SMNVEV (reference sequence). CDR3 DNA: TGTGCCAGCAGTTTGGGCAGGACAGGCCTCTATGGCTACACCTTC. Amino acids: CASSLGRTGLYGYTF.

The gene calls are TRBV6-1 and TRBJ2-5, with TRBD2 matching over 10 bases. Germline lookup yields CDR1 MNHNS and CDR2 SASEGT. The V and J ends lost 4 bases and 5 bases, in that order; junction bases with no gene match: 13. CDR3 length: 17 residues. Here the CDR3 reads CASSGSRLAGVLETQYF. In DNA, the CDR3 is TGTGCCAGCAGTGGGTCACGGCTAGCGGGAGTTTTGGAGACCCAGTACTTC.

The CDR3 sequence is CASSFRGAWPSEQYF. In nucleotides, the CDR3 is TGTGCCAGCAGCTTCCGAGGGGCTTGGCCCTCCGAGCAGTACTTC. The genes are TRBV5-6 and TRBJ2-7; D tentatively fits TRBD1 or TRBD2 (5 bases each). Trimming removed 2 bases from V and 6 bases from J, with 18 bases in between. The CDR3 consists of 15 residues. CDR1 SGHDT and CDR2 YYEEEE come from the germline V gene.